This T cell receptor beta chain was sequenced for a study of OX40 agonist ivuxolimab in advanced cancers. On the study more broadly: Averaging 60 years in age, with a range of about 23 to 80, the cohort was more than 75% male.

Trimming left V 0 bases short and J 9 bases short, with 6 bases between. CDR1 is LNHDA, CDR2 SQIVND, per germline (reference sequence). The CDR3 consists of 12 residues. Overall study results and limits: The average count of expanded clones was higher among CD8+ T cells than among CD4+. Clonal expansion was seen in CD4+ and CD8+ blood T cells by week 6 at 0.1 to 3.0 mg/kg. The antigens recognized by the expanded peripheral T cells, that is their antigen specificity, were not determined.

Details on this clone: Its antigen is currently unknown.

Some clones are missing from TCRdb's copy, which holds only in-frame ones; the method was immunoSEQ multiplex PCR. The sample shows tens of thousands of clones, 70% to 85% of them seen only once. This TCR was recovered from an adult with an advanced solid tumor such as melanoma, head and neck, liver or kidney cancer. This chain uses TRBV19 with TRBJ1-5; D uncertain. The sequenced sample was CD4+ or CD8+ T cells sorted from blood, obtained in a trial of the OX40 agonist ivuxolimab. The CDR3 nucleotides read TGTGCCAGTAGTATAGATCTGCGGCCCCAGCATTTT. It codes for CASSIDLRPQHF.